A single sample is the source of the 11 T cell receptor beta chains below, sequenced in a study of blood T cell repertoires in COVID-19. The assay was immunoSEQ multiplex PCR, and TCRdb's table has in-frame clones only and misses some. In the table there are a few hundred thousand clones, approximately 86% of which are singletons. Sequencing was done on a sample of peripheral blood. The source of these receptors is a woman in her fifties or sixties with COVID-19, enrolled during active disease.

The rearrangement links TRBV21-1 to TRBJ2-1; the table gives TRBD2 as D, unverified against the DNA. TRBV21-1 counts as a pseudogene. There are 15 residues in the CDR3. In DNA form, the CDR3 reads TGTGCCAGCAGCAAAGGACTAGCGGTTTACAATGAGCAGTTCTTC. Translated: CASSKGLAVYNEQFF.

The V gene is TRBV6-5, the J gene TRBJ1-6, with 7 bases lining up with TRBD1. CDR1 and CDR2 (germline): MNHEY, SVGAGI. V lost 3 bases and J lost 7; bases outside the gene matches: 6. The CDR3 extends over 15 amino acids. CDR3 sequence reads: CASSYQGEINSPLHF. The CDR3 nucleotides are TGTGCCAGCAGTTATCAGGGGGAAATCAATTCACCCCTCCACTTT.

V and J are TRBV18 and TRBJ2-7; 8 nucleotides line up with TRBD2. This CDR3 region has 18 residues. The J segment lost 0 bases and the V segment lost 3 bases, leaving 13 bases of the junction unmatched. The V gene's germline CDR1 is KGHSH and CDR2 LQKENI. The DNA of the CDR3 is TGTGCCAGCTCACCTCGTCTAGCGGGCGGGAGAAGCTCCTACGAGCAGTACTTC. Translating gives CASSPRLAGGRSSYEQYF.

DNA for the CDR3: TGTGCCAGCAGTTCTGGGCGACAGATCAATCAGCCCCAGCATTTT. Translation: CASSSGRQINQPQHF. The chain joins TRBV27 to TRBJ1-5, with a possible D match to TRBD1 (5 bases). Trimming removed 4 bases at V and 3 bases at J, with 13 bases between. The CDR3 sequence is 15 residues long. Germline-derived CDR1 and CDR2 are MNHEY and SMNVEV (reference sequence).

CDR3 sequence reads: CASSPTGEGNQPQHF. The CDR3 DNA sequence: TGTGCCAGCAGCCCTACCGGGGAGGGGAATCAGCCCCAGCATTTT. The chain couples TRBV6-6 to TRBJ1-5, with a possible D match to TRBD1 (5 bases). V was pared by 6 bases and J by 4 bases, with 16 bases between. Germline values: CDR1 MNHNY, CDR2 SVGAGI (reference sequence). The CDR3 is 15 residues long.

This sequence joins TRBV3-1 (or the pseudogene TRBV3-2) and TRBJ2-7; 8 bases map to TRBD1. This CDR3 has 14 residues. The J segment lost 4 bases and the V segment lost 1 base, leaving 3 bases of the junction unmatched. Germline CDR1 reads LGHDT; CDR2 reads YNNKEL (reference sequence). The CDR3 bases are TGTGCCAGCAGCCAAGGGACAGGGTCATACGAGCAGTACTTC. Encoded protein: CASSQGTGSYEQYF.

The chain combines TRBV7-2 with TRBJ2-3; 9 nucleotides line up with TRBD2. V was clipped by 7 bases and J by 2 bases; unmatched bases: 4. This CDR3 is 14 amino acids long. From germline, CDR1 is SGHTA and CDR2 FQGNSA. The CDR3 sequence: CASTASGTTDTQYF. The CDR3 region has the DNA TGTGCCAGCACCGCTAGCGGGACCACAGATACGCAGTATTTT. The full variable domain, its missing parts supplied by reference TRBV7-2 and TRBJ2-3, is GAGVSQSPSNKVTEKGKDVELRCDPISGHTALYWYRQSLGQGLEFLIYFQGNSAPDKSGLPSDRFSAERTGGSVSTLTIQRTQQEDSAVYLCASTASGTTDTQYFGPGTRLTVL.

This clone was counted between two and nine times. This rearrangement joins TRBV7-3 to TRBJ2-3, with 9 bases identical to TRBD2. J lost 5 bases, V lost 4 bases, and 4 bases had no gene match. The CDR3 runs to 14 residues. The germline V gene encodes CDR1 SGHTA and CDR2 FQGTGA. The CDR3 coding sequence is TGTGCCAGCAGCTCGGCGGGAGGGGGAGATACGCAGTATTTT. Protein sequence: CASSSAGGGDTQYF.

This chain connects TRBV27 to TRBJ1-1; 9 nucleotides line up with TRBD1. Per germline, CDR1 MNHEY and CDR2 SMNVEV (reference sequence). The J segment lost 6 bases and the V segment lost 4 bases, leaving 3 bases of the junction unmatched. The CDR3 has 13 amino acids. Here the CDR3 reads CASSSQGAAEAFF. The CDR3 nucleotides read TGTGCCAGCAGTTCACAGGGGGCGGCTGAAGCTTTCTTT.

The rearrangement joins TRBV28 to TRBJ1-1, with D maybe TRBD1 (6 bases). Germline V CDR1 and CDR2: MDHEN, SYDVKM. This CDR3 contains 14 residues. The germline V and J ends were trimmed by 6 bases and 5 bases, with 16 bases remaining between them. The CDR3 DNA is TGTGCCAGCAGCTCTCTCGGGACACGGACTGAAGCTTTCTTT. Residues: CASSSLGTRTEAFF.

This chain uses TRBV28 with TRBJ1-5; D not certain. CDR1 is MDHEN, CDR2 SYDVKM, per germline. This CDR3 comprises 16 residues. V shed 3 bases and J shed 4 bases, with 16 bases lying between them. Written as DNA, the CDR3 is TGTGCCAGCAGTTTTCAGGTTGGTCCGGGGAATCAGCCCCAGCATTTT. This gives the protein CASSFQVGPGNQPQHF.